This TCR beta chain was captured by sequencing in a study of siplizumab effects on memory and regulatory T cells (dated by TCRdb to between 2018 and 2020). For the study in its entirety: The study looked at the effect of siplizumab, an anti-CD2 antibody, on alloreactive T-cell subsets in allogeneic mixed lymphocyte reactions made from human PBMCs.

The method behind the library was the immunoSEQ multiplex PCR assay. Each sample had around 100,000 TCR templates assayed by the deep sequencing platform. Genomic DNA extracted from sorted T cells was the material used for TCRbeta CDR3 sequencing. In the paper's pipeline: The R programming language was used for clonal analysis of the TCRbeta CDR3 data. Unstimulated samples were compared with post-reaction CFSE-low samples to define alloreactive CD4+ and CD8+ clones. Regulatory or non-regulatory origin was assigned to alloreactive CD4+ clones by matching of sequences to sorted unstimulated Treg and non-Treg repertoires. TCRdb stores this immuneACCESS table with in-frame sequences only. Part of the clones is absent; in the studies checked, under half of the shortfall reflects unresolved V genes, and no reason is known for the rest. The V and J calls and clone size are taken from that table; D and trimming were inferred from the DNA. The sample profile shows some 100,000 clones; around 97% of them were found once. The top ten constitute under 0.04% of the sample.

General conclusions and limits of the study: Siplizumab significantly lowered the cumulative frequency of alloreactive sequences that could be traced to unstimulated CD4+ memory T cells. A naive or memory phenotype could not be assigned to roughly 80-97% of proliferating CD4+ or CD8+ clones. Sequences below about 10^-5 frequency were poorly captured, so only a minor fraction of alloreactive clones could be mapped to unstimulated subsets. Among mappable alloreactive CD4+ clones, the Treg-derived fraction averaged approximately 66% with siplizumab versus about 25% in control reactions. The suppressive function of proliferating Tregs from siplizumab cultures was not functionally confirmed. Compared with memory T cells, unstimulated naive T cells appeared more diverse, and naive cells seemed to make a substantial contribution to the alloresponse.

V loses 5 bases, J loses 4 bases, and the germline ends lie 9 bases apart. The CDR3 covers 13 residues, taking in both the cysteine and the phenylalanine. CDR3 DNA is the only sequence kept; it has 39 bases, read in frame from the first base. Per the germline V gene (reference sequence), LNHDA is the CDR1 and SQIVND is the CDR2. Unstimulated CD4+ memory cells were also sequenced in three donor pairs, together with CD4+ naive, CD8+ TEMRA, CD8+ naive and CD8+ effector memory subsets. Sorted unstimulated T cells and proliferating T cells recovered from mixed lymphocyte reactions underwent TCRbeta CDR3 sequencing. Fresh whole blood from nine to eleven HLA-typed healthy donors served as the source for isolating PBMCs. To note about this clone: The clone's antigen remains unknown. Base-call qualities are not available, and no considerably larger clone is one nucleotide away.

Sequenced material: naive CD4+ T cells sorted from blood. The cell subset or site label on this specimen signifies: unstimulated naive T cells. The sequence is built from TRBV19 and TRBJ1-5; the D segment cannot be called with confidence. This clonotype was sampled from a human donor in good health. This receptor has the CDR3 CASSDPGNQPQHF. The bases are TGTGCCAGTAGTGATCCGGGGAATCAGCCCCAGCATTTT. Joined to the reference TRBV19 and TRBJ1-5 proteins, this CDR3 gives the full variable domain: DGGITQSPKYLFRKEGQNVTLSCEQNLNHDAMYWYRQDPGQGLRLIYYSQIVNDFQKGDIAEGYSVSREKKESFPLTVTSAQKNPTAFYLCASSDPGNQPQHFGDGTRLSIL.